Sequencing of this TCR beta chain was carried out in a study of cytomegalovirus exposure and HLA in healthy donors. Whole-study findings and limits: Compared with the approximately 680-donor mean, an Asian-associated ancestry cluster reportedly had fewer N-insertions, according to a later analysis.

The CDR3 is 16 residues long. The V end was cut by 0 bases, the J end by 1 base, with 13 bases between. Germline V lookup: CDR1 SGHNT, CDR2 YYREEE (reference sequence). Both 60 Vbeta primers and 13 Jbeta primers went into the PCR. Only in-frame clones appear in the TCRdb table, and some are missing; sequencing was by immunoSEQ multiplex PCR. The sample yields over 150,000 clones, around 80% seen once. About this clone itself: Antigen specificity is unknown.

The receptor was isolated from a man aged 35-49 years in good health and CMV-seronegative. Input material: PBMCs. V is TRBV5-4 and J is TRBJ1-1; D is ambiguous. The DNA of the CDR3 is TGTGCCAGCAGCTTGGGAGGCAGTCAGTCGAACACTGAAGCTTTCTTT. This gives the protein CASSLGGSQSNTEAFF.